These 21 T cell receptor beta chains were sequenced from one sample in a study of blood T cells in healthy people across ages. A second about 7 to 11 cycle PCR used barcoded and J-beta primers. Via MiXCR, TCRdb re-called the 5' RACE reads, giving one row per CDR3 protein. The repertoire consists of around 1,000,000 distinct CDR3 sequences, with under 30% occurring once and the leading ten covering approximately 0.7%. The same specimen was also included in a second study, on T cells of mothers and their children.

Sequences were obtained from blood. These receptors were obtained from a girl aged 2-9 years in good health.

The chain recombines TRBV25-1 with TRBJ1-4, with D possibly being TRBD1 (5 bases). V was cut by 0 bases and J by 0 bases, with 11 bases left in between. There are 17 residues in the CDR3. CDR1 is MGHDK and CDR2 is SYGVNS in the germline V gene. CDR3 bases: TGTGCCAGCAGTGAATATGGGACCGGGGCAACTAATGAAAAACTGTTTTTT. It codes for CASSEYGTGATNEKLFF.

In its sample, this clonotype was seen a few times. This chain uses TRBV7-9 with TRBJ2-7; D unresolved. V gave up 5 bases and J gave up 6 bases, with 11 bases separating them. The CDR3 extends over 12 amino acids. CDR1 and CDR2 (germline): SEHNR, FQNEAQ (reference sequence). For the CDR3, the DNA is TGTGCCAGCAGCCACGGTCCCCTCGAGCAGTACTTC. Protein sequence: CASSHGPLEQYF.

This clonotype has a handful of counts. V usage is TRBV10-3 and J usage is TRBJ2-5; 10 bases align to TRBD2. Germline CDR1 reads ENHRY; CDR2 reads SYGVKD. The length of the CDR3 is 13 residues. V shed 6 bases, J shed 5 bases, and the junction held 3 bases outside the gene matches. The CDR3 reads CAISEREGETQYF. The DNA for the CDR3 is TGTGCCATCAGCGAGCGGGAGGGGGAGACCCAGTACTTC.

This sequence joins TRBV13 and TRBJ2-7; 9 bases fit TRBD1. Germline lookup yields CDR1 PRHDT and CDR2 FYEKMQ (reference sequence). This CDR3 region has 15 residues. V was clipped by 4 bases and J by 5 bases; unmatched bases: 9. The CDR3 DNA reads TGTGCCAGCAGCTCCGTCCGGGACAGGGAGGACGAGCAGTACTTC. It encodes CASSSVRDREDEQYF. Full variable domain (outside the CDR3, taken from reference TRBV13 and TRBJ2-7): AAGVIQSPRHLIKEKRETATLKCYPIPRHDTVYWYQQGPGQDPQFLISFYEKMQSDKGSIPDRFSAQQFSDYHSELNMSSLELGDSALYFCASSSVRDREDEQYFGPGTRLTVT.

Here the CDR3 DNA reads TGCAGTGCTAGCAGGGAAGGGACAGATACGCAGTATTTT. Amino acids: CSASREGTDTQYF. The chain couples TRBV20-1 to TRBJ2-3; D perhaps matches TRBD1 (5 bases). Germline CDR1 DFQATT, CDR2 SNEGSKA (reference sequence). V shed 3 bases and J shed 3 bases, with 10 bases lying between them. The CDR3 runs to 13 residues.

This chain links TRBV6-6 with TRBJ1-2, with D uncertain. The germline CDR1 and CDR2 sequences are MNHNY and SVGAGI (reference sequence). V was clipped by 2 bases and J by 13 bases, with 5 bases between them. The CDR3 extends over 9 amino acids. In DNA form, the CDR3 reads TGTGCCAGCAGTTACCCCGTCACCTTC. This codes for CASSYPVTF.

The chain employs TRBV2 and TRBJ2-1, with D possibly TRBD2 on 5 matching bases. The CDR3 runs 14 residues. The germline gives CDR1 SNHLY, CDR2 FYNNEI. V shed 4 bases and J shed 2 bases, with 9 bases lying between them. This CDR3 reads CASSGTDTYNEQFF. The CDR3 DNA follows: TGTGCCAGCAGTGGGACTGATACCTACAATGAGCAGTTCTTC. Combining the CDR3 with reference TRBV2 and TRBJ2-1 gives the whole variable domain EPEVTQTPSHQVTQMGQEVILRCVPISNHLYFYWYRQILGQKVEFLVSFYNNEISEKSEIFDDQFSVERPDGSNFTLKIRSTKLEDSAMYFCASSGTDTYNEQFFGPGTRLTVL.

The chain links TRBV5-1 to TRBJ1-2, with D possibly TRBD1 on 6 matching bases. The V gene lost 1 base and the J gene lost 8 bases, with 12 bases spanning the gap. This CDR3 region has 13 residues. The germline V gene has CDR1 SGHRS and CDR2 YFSETQ. Here the CDR3 DNA reads TGCGCCAGCAGCTTGAACAGGGTGGGGGGCTACACCTTC. Translation gives CASSLNRVGGYTF.

This clonotype has a handful of counts. J is TRBJ2-5 and V is TRBV7-8, with D unclear. Trimming pared 2 bases from V and 5 bases from J, leaving 24 bases between. Germline V gene lookup returns CDR1 SGHVS and CDR2 FQNEAQ. CDR3 length: 18 amino acids. The CDR3 loop is CASSLPLQGQGPYETQYF. CDR3 bases: TGTGCCAGCAGCTTACCTTTACAAGGCCAAGGGCCTTACGAGACCCAGTACTTC.

This clonotype was observed at least ten times. The chain is built from TRBV5-1 and TRBJ2-5; D might be TRBD2 (6 bases). V dropped 2 bases and J dropped 5 bases, with 16 bases sitting between them. Germline V gene lookup returns CDR1 SGHRS and CDR2 YFSETQ. The CDR3 consists of 15 residues. CDR3 sequence reads: CASSLAGMVVETQYF. For the CDR3, the DNA is TGCGCCAGCAGCTTAGCGGGTATGGTGGTGGAGACCCAGTACTTC.

This sequence joins TRBV29-1 and TRBJ2-1; TRBD1 might be the D (6 bases). Trimming pared 1 base from V and 10 bases from J, leaving 14 bases between. Germline CDR1 is SQVTM and CDR2 is ANQGSEA. There are 13 residues in the CDR3. The CDR3 loop is CSVEGGLTREQFF. The DNA for the CDR3 is TGCAGCGTTGAAGGGGGGCTTACCAGGGAGCAGTTCTTC.

CDR3 residues: CSAWDRTTDTQYF. The CDR3 bases are TGCAGTGCTTGGGACAGGACCACAGATACGCAGTATTTT. The genes are TRBV20-1 and TRBJ2-3; 8 bases agree with TRBD1. J lost 2 bases, V lost 5 bases, and 3 bases had no gene match. The germline CDR1 and CDR2 sequences are DFQATT and SNEGSKA (reference sequence). The CDR3 sequence is 13 residues long.

This clonotype was seen many times. The rearrangement joins TRBV28 to TRBJ2-1; D uncertain. Germline lookup yields CDR1 MDHEN and CDR2 SYDVKM. The CDR3 runs 12 residues. The CDR3 region is CPVYHRNNEQFF. The CDR3 DNA follows: TGTCCGGTTTATCACCGGAACAATGAGCAGTTCTTC.

The V and J genes are TRBV6-2 or TRBV6-3 and TRBJ1-3, with a weak D call TRBD1 (6 bases). The CDR3 contains 13 residues. Germline lookup yields CDR1 MNHEY and CDR2 SVGEGT. V lost 6 bases and J lost 9, with 15 bases in between. CDR3 sequence (DNA): TGTGCCAGCAGCTCCGGGACACACTCCACCATATATTTT. It specifies CASSSGTHSTIYF.

The rearrangement uses TRBV20-1 and TRBJ2-7; no reliable D call. V lost 6 bases and J 2 bases, leaving 11 bases between the germline ends. From germline, CDR1 is DFQATT and CDR2 SNEGSKA (reference sequence). The CDR3 contains 12 residues. The CDR3 sequence is CSARQNPYEQYF. CDR3 DNA: TGCAGTGCCAGACAAAACCCCTACGAGCAGTACTTC.

The CDR3 sequence: CATSRGEGSNEKLFF. CDR3 bases: TGTGCCACCAGCAGAGGAGAAGGGTCTAATGAAAAACTGTTTTTT. The chain joins TRBV15 to TRBJ1-4; D is undetermined. Between the trimmed V and J ends, which lost 1 base and 3 bases, there was a span of 9 bases. Germline V gives CDR1 LNHNV, CDR2 YYDKDF (reference sequence). The CDR3 has 15 amino acids.

The V gene is TRBV6-5, the J gene TRBJ1-5, with TRBD1 as a possible D gene (5 bases). Germline values: CDR1 MNHEY, CDR2 SVGAGI. The CDR3 totals 15 residues. The V end lost 2 bases, the J end lost 6 bases, and 14 bases lay between the germline ends. CDR3 nucleotides: TGTGCCAGCAGTTACGGCGGGGCTGGGAGTCAGCCCCAGCATTTT. Its translation: CASSYGGAGSQPQHF.

This sequence joins TRBV5-6 and TRBJ2-1, with no clear D. Trimming removed 0 bases at V and 4 bases at J, with 17 bases between. The CDR3 loop spans 17 amino acids. Germline V gene data show CDR1 as SGHDT and CDR2 as YYEEEE. In DNA form, the CDR3 reads TGTGCCAGCAGCTTGGGTATTGTAAGGCTTGGGTACAATGAGCAGTTCTTC. Amino acids: CASSLGIVRLGYNEQFF. Full variable domain (rest looked up from reference TRBV5-6 and TRBJ2-1): DAGVTQSPTHLIKTRGQQVTLRCSPKSGHDTVSWYQQALGQGPQFIFQYYEEEERQRGNFPDRFSGHQFPNYSSELNVNALLLGDSALYLCASSLGIVRLGYNEQFFGPGTRLTVL.

The V and J genes are TRBV6-2 or TRBV6-3 and TRBJ1-1; D is undetermined. The CDR3 is 12 residues long. CDR1 MNHEY and CDR2 SVGEGT come from the germline V gene. V lost 6 bases and J lost 3, with 8 bases in between. Written as DNA, the CDR3 is TGTGCCAGCAGCAGGCTATACACTGAAGCTTTCTTT. Translating it yields CASSRLYTEAFF.

This clonotype has just a few counts. The rearrangement uses TRBV20-1 and TRBJ2-5; D unresolved. Germline V gene lookup returns CDR1 DFQATT and CDR2 SNEGSKA (reference sequence). With 6 bases removed from V and 5 bases from J, the gap between germline ends came to 16 bases. The CDR3 is 13 residues long. The CDR3 DNA follows: TGCAGTGCCCCGAAGGATTTATCTGAGACCCAGTACTTC. Its protein product is CSAPKDLSETQYF.

Regarding this clonotype: Since the CDR3 does not end with the conserved phenylalanine or tryptophan, this likely comes from a read error. V and J are TRBV29-1 and TRBJ1-1; 7 bases align to TRBD1. This CDR3 spans 11 amino acids. Germline CDR1 and CDR2: SQVTM and ANQGSEA. Trimming at V came to 5 bases and at J to 7 bases, leaving 4 bases not matched to a gene. The CDR3 is CSVRTGYEAFL. The CDR3 DNA follows: TGCAGCGTTCGGACAGGCTATGAAGCTTTCCTT.